These 9 T cell receptor beta chains originate from one sample sequenced in a study of read filtering for tumor transcriptome and immune sequencing (dated by TCRdb to the early 2020s). This sample was sequenced with an Illumina HiSeq 4000. Starting from 350 to 450 ng RNA, TCR libraries were constructed with the Immunoverse kit using molecular barcoded adaptors that cover the alpha/delta and beta/gamma chains. The raw public reads went through TCRdb reprocessing: fastp at Q25, MiXCR clone calling, in-frame beta chains kept. Each entry merges the rows of one CDR3 protein and shows their most common DNA and genes. The sample data list fewer than 90,000 distinct CDR3 sequences, and around 12% of these were observed just once. 14% to 15% of the sample comes from the top ten. The sequencing sample was made of a population of CD138-negative cells sorted from bone marrow. Reading the label with the study, this specimen's cell subset or site is: bone marrow mononuclear cells depleted of CD138+ plasma/myeloma cells by negative magnetic selection. The source is a donor aged 40 or over with multiple myeloma.

This clonotype was recorded at least ten times. This chain connects TRBV29-1 to TRBJ2-5; a possible D gene is TRBD2 (5 bases). The germline CDR1 and CDR2 sequences are SQVTM and ANQGSEA. Trimming pared 6 bases from V and 5 bases from J, leaving 13 bases between. CDR3 length: 12 amino acids. Here the CDR3 DNA reads TGCAGCGTCTCGGACTGGGAGGAGACCCAGTACTTC. The encoded protein is CSVSDWEETQYF. Complete variable domain (other parts from reference TRBV29-1 and TRBJ2-5): SAVISQKPSRDICQRGTSLTIQCQVDSQVTMMFWYRQQPGQSLTLIATANQGSEATYESGFVIDKFPISRPNLTFSTLTVSNMSPEDSSIYLCSVSDWEETQYFGPGTRLLVL.

This clonotype was seen ten or more times. The J gene is TRBJ2-2, the V gene TRBV29-1; 10 nucleotides agree with TRBD2. CDR3 length: 15 residues. Trimming removed 4 bases from V and 2 bases from J; junction bases left unmatched: 4. Germline loops: CDR1 SQVTM, CDR2 ANQGSEA. CDR3 bases: TGCAGCGTTGGTACTAGCGGGATAAACACCGGGGAGCTGTTTTTT. Translation: CSVGTSGINTGELFF.

This clonotype was picked up many times. The V and J genes are TRBV29-1 and TRBJ2-6, with 12 bases fitting TRBD1. The junction had 3 bases not matched to a gene; V was cut back by 4 bases and J by 2 bases. Germline values: CDR1 SQVTM, CDR2 ANQGSEA. The CDR3 runs 16 residues. The DNA for the CDR3 is TGCAGCGTTGGGGGGACAGGGGGCGCTGGGGCCAACGTCCTGACTTTC. It encodes CSVGGTGGAGANVLTF.

This clonotype was seen many times. The chain has TRBV29-1 and TRBJ2-5, with D possibly TRBD2 on 5 matching bases. Trimming cost V 4 bases and J 3 bases, with 9 bases left between them. Germline V gene sequence: CDR1 SQVTM, CDR2 ANQGSEA. CDR3 length equals 12 residues. The CDR3 DNA reads as TGCAGCGTTGTGCGAGCGGAAGAGACCCAGTACTTC. This codes for CSVVRAEETQYF.

This clonotype has ten or more counts. J is TRBJ2-1 and V is TRBV23-1; the match to TRBD2 covers 10 bases. TRBV23-1 is placed among ORFs of uncertain function. J was trimmed by 15 bases and V by 2 bases; bases with no gene match: 16. The CDR3 runs 16 residues. The CDR3 DNA reads as TGCGCCAGCAGTCAAGGCCCCTCACCGGGACTAGCGCCGGGGTTCTTC. It translates to CASSQGPSPGLAPGFF.

This clonotype was found a few times. J is TRBJ2-1 and V is TRBV29-1, with a tentative D call TRBD2 (6 bases). The V end lost 4 bases, the J end lost 9 bases, and 13 bases lay between the germline ends. CDR3 length: 12 residues. The germline V gene encodes CDR1 SQVTM and CDR2 ANQGSEA. The CDR3 here is CSVAGTGIEQFF. In DNA form, the CDR3 reads TGCAGCGTTGCCGGGACTGGCATTGAGCAGTTCTTC.

This clonotype was detected ten times or more. The chain links TRBV9 to TRBJ2-1; D call uncertain. The germline V and J ends were trimmed by 0 bases and 1 base, with 14 bases remaining between them. From germline, CDR1 is SGDLS and CDR2 YYNGEE. This CDR3 contains 17 residues. The CDR3, as DNA: TGTGCCAGCAGCGTAGATCACCCTGGGATGTCCTACAATGAGCAGTTCTTC. It yields the protein CASSVDHPGMSYNEQFF.

This clonotype was counted many times. This sequence joins TRBV29-1 and TRBJ2-5; the D is unclear. Germline V gives CDR1 SQVTM, CDR2 ANQGSEA. The CDR3 has 11 residues. Between the trimmed V and J ends, which lost 4 bases and 4 bases, there was a span of 7 bases. The CDR3 region is CSVVVGETQYF. The CDR3 region has the DNA TGCAGCGTTGTAGTCGGAGAGACCCAGTACTTC.

This clonotype came up many times. This chain joins TRBV2 and TRBJ2-5, with a tentative D call TRBD1 (5 bases). Germline V lookup: CDR1 SNHLY, CDR2 FYNNEI. The CDR3 sequence is 15 residues long. V lost 4 bases and J lost 1, with 13 bases in between. The CDR3: CASSVRAGIQETQYF. In nucleotides, the CDR3 is TGTGCCAGCAGTGTTAGGGCAGGGATCCAAGAGACCCAGTACTTC.